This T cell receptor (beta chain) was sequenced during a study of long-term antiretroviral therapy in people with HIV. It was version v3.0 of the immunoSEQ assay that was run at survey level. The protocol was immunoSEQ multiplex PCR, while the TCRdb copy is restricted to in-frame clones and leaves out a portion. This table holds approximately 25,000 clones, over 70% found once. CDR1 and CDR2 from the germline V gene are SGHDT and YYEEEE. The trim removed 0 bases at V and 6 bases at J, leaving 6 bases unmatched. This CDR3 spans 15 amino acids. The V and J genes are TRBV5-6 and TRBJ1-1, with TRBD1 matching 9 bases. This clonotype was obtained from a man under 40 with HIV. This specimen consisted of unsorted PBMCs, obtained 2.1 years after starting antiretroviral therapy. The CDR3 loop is CASSLVTGGKAEAFF. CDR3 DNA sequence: TGTGCCAGCAGCTTGGTGACAGGGGGTAAGGCTGAAGCTTTCTTT.